This TCR beta chain was sequenced during a study of blood T cell repertoires in COVID-19. Background on the study: Some COVID-19 samples were acute and others convalescent; all came from the United States, Italy and Spain.

Data came from immunoSEQ multiplex PCR; TCRdb stores just in-frame clones and leaves some out. The top ten clones hold around 3.9% of a sample with about 350,000 clones, roughly 90% of them seen once. Seattle-derived patients entered the study during active infection and were followed longitudinally. The CDR3 sequence is 13 residues long. V was trimmed by 5 bases and J by 3 bases, leaving 10 bases between them. Germline assignment: CDR1 SGHVT and CDR2 SQSDAQ. The receptor was isolated from a woman aged 55 to 70 with COVID-19, enrolled during active disease. This chain uses TRBV7-4 with TRBJ1-1; D gene unclear. The specimen sequenced was peripheral blood. The CDR3 loop is CASSLDPDTEAFF. DNA of the CDR3: TGTGCCAGCAGCCTAGACCCGGACACTGAAGCTTTCTTT.